This T cell receptor beta chain was sequenced during a study of CD8 T cells in Susac syndrome. Isolation of CD8+ and CD4+ T cells was performed negatively, whereas enrichment of TEMRA cells was done by FACS. With 6 bases clipped from V and 4 bases from J, the junction kept 5 bases outside the gene matches. The CDR3 consists of 13 residues. In germline, CDR1 is LGHDT, CDR2 YNNKEL (reference sequence). RNA in amounts of about 0.5 to 1 ug was reverse transcribed with random hexamers. TCR beta CDR3 was amplified by immunoSEQ multiplex PCR. This amplification extended across 54 Vbeta and 13 Jbeta segments. One entry per CDR3 protein, called by TCRdb with MiXCR from the immunoSEQ multiplex PCR reads. The sample lists 170,000 or so distinct CDR3 sequences; approximately 94% were seen once. This clonotype was found once.

The gene calls are TRBV3-1 and TRBJ1-2; 7 bases line up with TRBD1. Source material: CD4+ T cells from PBMCs. The TCR sequence derives from a human donor with multiple sclerosis. The CDR3 region has the DNA TGTGCCAGCAGACAGGGGTCATCCTATGGCTACACCTTC. Translated: CASRQGSSYGYTF.